This T cell receptor beta chain was captured by sequencing in a study of T cells in Graves' hyperthyroidism and ophthalmopathy. The table lists this clonotype with many counts. TCR beta CDR3 regions were amplified from RNA transcripts. HTBI primers were the set used in a first-round RT-PCR of the TCR CDR3. TCRdb reanalysed the multiplex PCR reads using MiXCR and keeps one entry per CDR3 protein. The table lists roughly 640,000 distinct CDR3 sequences, about a sixth of them singletons. Trimming removed 4 bases from V and 5 bases from J; junction bases left unmatched: 0. The CDR3 spans 14 residues. Germline CDR1 and CDR2: SGHAT and FQNNGV.

Sequenced material: blood. The sequence was collected from a woman between 40 and 50 years old with Graves' ophthalmopathy. The chain has TRBV11-2 and TRBJ2-1, with TRBD2 identical over 12 bases. The DNA for the CDR3 is TGTGCCAGCAGCTGGACTAGCGGGAACAATGAGCAGTTCTTC. Protein: CASSWTSGNNEQFF.